This T cell receptor beta chain was documented in a study of T cell changes during pregnancy in multiple sclerosis. Profiled with immunoSEQ multiplex PCR; TCRdb holds only in-frame clones, not every one. The profile covers about 130,000 clones, with roughly 95% appearing a single time and roughly 0.44% taken by the ten largest. V dropped 4 bases and J dropped 0 bases, with 6 bases sitting between them. CDR3 size: 13 residues. Germline V CDR1 and CDR2: LNHDA, SQIVND (reference sequence). The sample in question was peripheral blood, obtained after pregnancy. The chain couples TRBV19 to TRBJ2-5; D is unresolved. The sequence came from a female donor with multiple sclerosis, enrolled in a pregnancy study. The CDR3 loop is CASSKRYQETQYF. For the CDR3, the DNA is TGTGCCAGTAGTAAGAGGTACCAAGAGACCCAGTACTTC.